The clone carrying this T cell receptor beta chain rates as medium-sized. The antigen is unknown. The sample comes from a study of T cells in Graves' hyperthyroidism and ophthalmopathy. Among the patients, aged 18 to 65, hyperthyroidism was newly diagnosed and had lasted under 2 months. Predating any ophthalmopathy symptoms, the blood sample was taken at first hyperthyroidism diagnosis. Study-wide points: Median prediction lead before ophthalmopathy onset was about 6.3 months with the model. By a 13 V-J model, ophthalmopathy was set apart from stable hyperthyroidism.

The CDR3 is made up of 15 amino acids. Germline V CDR1 and CDR2: SGHNT, YYREEE (reference sequence). J gave up 7 bases and V 4 bases, and 9 bases lay outside the gene matches. Template material for amplifying TCR beta CDR3 regions consisted of RNA transcripts. The HTBI primer set was used in a first-round RT-PCR of the TCR CDR3. TCRdb redid the calling of the multiplex PCR reads with MiXCR, one entry per CDR3 protein. The sample lists tens of thousands of distinct CDR3 sequences; approximately 50% were seen once. This sequence joins TRBV5-4 and TRBJ1-4; TRBD1 agrees at 8 bases. This TCR derives from a woman between 50 and 59 years old with Graves' hyperthyroidism that later progressed to Graves' ophthalmopathy. Sequencing was carried out using blood. In DNA, the CDR3 is TGTGCCAGCAGCATGAACAGGGGGGTGACTGAAAAACTGTTTTTT. Protein product: CASSMNRGVTEKLFF.